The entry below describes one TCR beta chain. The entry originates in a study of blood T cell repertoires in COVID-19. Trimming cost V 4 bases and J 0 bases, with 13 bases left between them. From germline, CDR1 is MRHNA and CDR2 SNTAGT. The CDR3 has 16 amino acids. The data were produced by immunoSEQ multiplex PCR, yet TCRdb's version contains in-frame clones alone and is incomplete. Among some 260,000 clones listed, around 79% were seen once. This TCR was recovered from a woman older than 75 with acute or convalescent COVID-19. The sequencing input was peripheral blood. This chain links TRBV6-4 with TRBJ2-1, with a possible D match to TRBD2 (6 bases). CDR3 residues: CASSARSGLSYNEQFF. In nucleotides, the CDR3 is TGTGCCAGCAGTGCACGTAGCGGACTCTCCTACAATGAGCAGTTCTTC.